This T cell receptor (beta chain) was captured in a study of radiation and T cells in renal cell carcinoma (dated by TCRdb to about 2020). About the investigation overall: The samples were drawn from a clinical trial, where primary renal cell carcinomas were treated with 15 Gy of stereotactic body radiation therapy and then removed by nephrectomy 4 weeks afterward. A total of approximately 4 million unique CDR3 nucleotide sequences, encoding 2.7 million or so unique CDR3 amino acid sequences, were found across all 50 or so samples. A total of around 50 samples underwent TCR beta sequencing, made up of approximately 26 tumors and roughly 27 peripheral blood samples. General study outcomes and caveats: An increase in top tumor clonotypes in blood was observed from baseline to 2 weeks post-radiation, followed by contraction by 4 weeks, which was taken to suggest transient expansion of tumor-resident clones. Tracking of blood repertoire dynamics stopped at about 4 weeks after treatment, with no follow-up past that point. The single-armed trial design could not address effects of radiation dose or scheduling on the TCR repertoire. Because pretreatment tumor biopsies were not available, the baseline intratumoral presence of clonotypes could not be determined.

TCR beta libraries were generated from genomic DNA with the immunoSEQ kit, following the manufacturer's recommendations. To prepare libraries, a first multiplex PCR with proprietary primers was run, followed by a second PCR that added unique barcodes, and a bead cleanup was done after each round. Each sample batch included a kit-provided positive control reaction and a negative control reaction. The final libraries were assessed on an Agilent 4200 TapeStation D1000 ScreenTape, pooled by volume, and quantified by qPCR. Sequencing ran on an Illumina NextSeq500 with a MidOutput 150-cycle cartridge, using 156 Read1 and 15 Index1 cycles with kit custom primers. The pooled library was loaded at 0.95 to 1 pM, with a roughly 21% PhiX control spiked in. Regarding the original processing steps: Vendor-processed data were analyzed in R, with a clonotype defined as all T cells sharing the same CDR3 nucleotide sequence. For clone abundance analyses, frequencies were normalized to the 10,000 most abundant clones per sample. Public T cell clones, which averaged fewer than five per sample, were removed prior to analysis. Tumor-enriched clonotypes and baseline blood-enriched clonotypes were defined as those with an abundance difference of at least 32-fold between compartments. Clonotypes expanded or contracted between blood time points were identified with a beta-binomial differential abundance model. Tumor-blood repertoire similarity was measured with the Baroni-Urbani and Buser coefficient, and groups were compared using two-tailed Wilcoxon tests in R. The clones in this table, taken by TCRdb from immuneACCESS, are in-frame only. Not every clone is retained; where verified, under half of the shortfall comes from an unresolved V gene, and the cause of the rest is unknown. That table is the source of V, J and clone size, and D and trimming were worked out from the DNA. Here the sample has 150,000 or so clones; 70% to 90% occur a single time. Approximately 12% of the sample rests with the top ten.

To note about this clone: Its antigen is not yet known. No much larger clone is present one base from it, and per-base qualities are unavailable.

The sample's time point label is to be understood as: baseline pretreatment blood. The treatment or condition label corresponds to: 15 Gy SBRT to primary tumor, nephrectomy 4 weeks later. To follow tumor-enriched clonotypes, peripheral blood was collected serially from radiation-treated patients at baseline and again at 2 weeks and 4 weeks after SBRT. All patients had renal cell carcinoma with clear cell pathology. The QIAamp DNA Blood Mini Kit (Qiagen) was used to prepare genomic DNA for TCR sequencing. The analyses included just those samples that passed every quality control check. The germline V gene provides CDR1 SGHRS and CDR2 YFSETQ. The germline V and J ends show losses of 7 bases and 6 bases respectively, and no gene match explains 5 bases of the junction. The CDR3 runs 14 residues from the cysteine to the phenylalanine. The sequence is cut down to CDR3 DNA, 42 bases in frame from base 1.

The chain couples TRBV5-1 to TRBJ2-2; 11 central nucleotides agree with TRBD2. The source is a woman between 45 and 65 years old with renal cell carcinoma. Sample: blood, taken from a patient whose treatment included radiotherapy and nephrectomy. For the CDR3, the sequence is CASAVAGGPGELFF. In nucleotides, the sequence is TGCGCCAGCGCGGTAGCGGGGGGGCCCGGGGAGCTGTTTTTT.